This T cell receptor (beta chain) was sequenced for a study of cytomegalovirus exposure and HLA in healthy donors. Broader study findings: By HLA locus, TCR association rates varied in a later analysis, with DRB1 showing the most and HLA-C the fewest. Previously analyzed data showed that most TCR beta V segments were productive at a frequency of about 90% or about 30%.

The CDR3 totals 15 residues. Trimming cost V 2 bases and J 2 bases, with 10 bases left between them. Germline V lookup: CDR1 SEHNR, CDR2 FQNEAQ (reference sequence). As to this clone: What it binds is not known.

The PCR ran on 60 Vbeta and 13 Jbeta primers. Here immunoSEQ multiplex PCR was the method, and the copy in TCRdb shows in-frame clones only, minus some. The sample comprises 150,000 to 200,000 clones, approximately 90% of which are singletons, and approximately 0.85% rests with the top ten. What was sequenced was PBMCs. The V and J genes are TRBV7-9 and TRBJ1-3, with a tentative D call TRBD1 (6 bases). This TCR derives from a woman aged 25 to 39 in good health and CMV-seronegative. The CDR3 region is CASSLTRTAGNTIYF. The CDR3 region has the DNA TGTGCCAGCAGCTTAACACGGACAGCTGGAAACACCATATATTTT.